The 29 T cell receptor beta chains below come from one sample, sequenced in a study of T cells in localized non-small cell lung cancer. The repertoire was sequenced with immunoSEQ multiplex PCR; TCRdb's copy has only in-frame clones and lacks some. Among 1,100 to 1,500 clones, less than 30% were seen once, and the ten largest hold roughly an eighth. Sequences were derived from lung tumor tissue, sampled before any cancer treatment. The receptors derive from a woman aged 40-70 years with stage I lung adenocarcinoma.

By sample share, this clone is medium-sized (0.01 to 0.1%). This chain joins TRBV6-8 and TRBJ2-7; no definite D call. This CDR3 region has 14 residues. Trimming took 6 bases from V and 3 from J, leaving 15 bases between them. In germline, CDR1 is MNHGY, CDR2 SAAAGT. CDR3 sequence reads: CASRPEVGNYEQYF. The CDR3 nucleotides are TGTGCCAGCAGACCCGAGGTCGGCAACTACGAGCAGTACTTC.

This clone was detected a few times. The CDR3 region is CASSTSGWWGEAFF. The CDR3 nucleotides read TGTGCCAGCAGTACTTCAGGGTGGTGGGGTGAAGCTTTCTTT. V usage is TRBV28 and J usage is TRBJ1-1; weak D call: TRBD1 (5 bases). Trimming pared 5 bases from V and 7 bases from J, leaving 17 bases between. Germline values: CDR1 MDHEN, CDR2 SYDVKM. The CDR3 sequence is 14 residues long.

This clone was counted once. The chain links TRBV29-1 to TRBJ2-1; 10 bases line up with TRBD2. Germline CDR1 SQVTM, CDR2 ANQGSEA. The V and J ends lost 7 bases and 9 bases, in that order; junction bases with no gene match: 9. The CDR3 has 13 residues. This chain's CDR3 is CSAVGTSEGEQFF. The CDR3 nucleotides read TGCAGCGCCGTAGGGACTAGCGAGGGTGAGCAGTTCTTC.

This sequence joins TRBV7-2 and TRBJ2-1; the D is unclear. Per the germline V gene, CDR1 is SGHTA and CDR2 is FQGNSA. V was shortened by 6 bases and J by 0 bases, with 6 bases between the two germline ends. The length of the CDR3 is 13 residues. DNA for the CDR3: TGTGCCAGCAGTAAAACCTCCTACAATGAGCAGTTCTTC. This gives the protein CASSKTSYNEQFF.

In nucleotides, the CDR3 is TGTGCCTGGAGTAGTAGACAGGCCGAAGCTTTCTTT. This codes for CAWSSRQAEAFF. V and J are TRBV30 and TRBJ1-1; possibly TRBD1 for D (6 bases). This CDR3 comprises 12 residues. The V end lost 2 bases, the J end lost 8 bases, and 12 bases lay between the germline ends. Germline CDR1 and CDR2: GTSNPN and SVGIG (reference sequence).

V usage is TRBV18 and J usage is TRBJ1-1; D is unresolved. V lost 2 bases and J 3 bases, leaving 13 bases between the germline ends. CDR1 is KGHSH, CDR2 LQKENI, per germline. CDR3 length: 15 residues. Here the CDR3 reads CASSPSITDHTEAFF. The CDR3 bases are TGTGCCAGCTCACCAAGTATAACGGATCACACTGAAGCTTTCTTT.

This chain links TRBV6-8 with TRBJ2-7; tentative D call: TRBD1 (5 bases). CDR1 and CDR2 (germline): MNHGY, SAAAGT. V was clipped by 4 bases and J by 5 bases, with 12 bases between them. This CDR3 is 13 amino acids long. The CDR3 sequence: CASSSIRVHEQYF. The CDR3 DNA reads TGTGCCAGCAGTTCCATCAGGGTTCACGAGCAGTACTTC.

This clone was detected a few times. This chain links TRBV28 with TRBJ1-4; no reliable D call. Germline-derived CDR1 and CDR2 are MDHEN and SYDVKM. Trimming pared 3 bases from V and 8 bases from J, leaving 13 bases between. This CDR3 is built from 14 residues. Written as DNA, the CDR3 is TGTGCCAGCAGTTTGGTTGGAAGCGGAGAAAAACTGTTTTTT. This gives the protein CASSLVGSGEKLFF.

This clone has a single count. The rearrangement uses TRBV19 and TRBJ2-3; unclear D gene. Trimming stripped 3 bases from V and 4 bases from J, with 11 bases between. The CDR3 length is 14 residues. CDR1 LNHDA and CDR2 SQIVND come from the germline V gene (reference sequence). The CDR3 sequence: CASSIGVRADTQYF. As DNA, the CDR3 is TGTGCCAGTAGTATTGGGGTGAGAGCAGATACGCAGTATTTT.

The chain carries TRBV11-3 and TRBJ1-3; D remains unclear. Germline V gene lookup returns CDR1 SGHNT and CDR2 YENEEA. V lost 4 bases and J 0 bases, leaving 7 bases between the germline ends. CDR3 length: 14 amino acids. CDR3 coding DNA: TGTGCCAGCAGCTCGCAACCCTCTGGAAACACCATATATTTT. It codes for CASSSQPSGNTIYF.

This clone occurred a few times. This chain links TRBV11-3 with TRBJ2-2, with D unresolved. Trimming shortened V by 3 bases and J by 1 base, and 9 bases separated the two germline ends. CDR3 length equals 15 residues. Germline CDR1 and CDR2: SGHNT and YENEEA. This CDR3 is CASSLVGRNTGELFF. In nucleotides, the CDR3 is TGTGCCAGCAGCTTGGTAGGCAGGAACACCGGGGAGCTGTTTTTT.

The chain combines TRBV6-8 with TRBJ1-1; TRBD1 is a possible D gene (6 bases). The CDR3 has 13 amino acids. V lost 5 bases and J 3 bases, leaving 10 bases between the germline ends. CDR1 MNHGY and CDR2 SAAAGT come from the germline V gene. CDR3 residues: CASSREGDTEAFF. CDR3 bases: TGTGCCAGCAGTAGGGAGGGGGACACTGAAGCTTTCTTT.

This clone occurred a few times. This chain joins TRBV28 and TRBJ2-7; weak D call: TRBD2 (5 bases). The CDR3 has 14 residues. V was cut by 1 base and J by 3 bases, with 10 bases left in between. The germline gives CDR1 MDHEN, CDR2 SYDVKM. CDR3 sequence (DNA): TGTGCCAGCAGTTTATTGGAGGATAACTACGAGCAGTACTTC. Encoded protein: CASSLLEDNYEQYF.

In this sample, this clone turned up a few times. The chain uses TRBV11-3 and TRBJ1-4; tentative D call: TRBD1 (5 bases). CDR1 is SGHNT and CDR2 is YENEEA in the germline V gene. The ends were cut back, 5 bases at V and 4 bases at J, with 14 bases in the middle. The CDR3 runs 15 residues. The CDR3 protein is CASSKNRGLNEKLFF. The CDR3 DNA is TGTGCCAGCAGCAAGAACCGGGGCCTTAATGAAAAACTGTTTTTT.

The chain joins TRBV11-3 to TRBJ2-1; 9 positions agree with TRBD2. The ends lost 3 bases at V and 3 bases at J; junction bases unmatched: 3. CDR1 is SGHNT and CDR2 is YENEEA in the germline V gene. CDR3 length: 15 residues. This CDR3 reads CASSLERGDYNEQFF. The CDR3 region has the DNA TGTGCCAGCAGCTTGGAGCGGGGGGACTACAATGAGCAGTTCTTC.

This clone is medium-sized. The rearrangement joins TRBV6-8 to TRBJ2-6; D not resolved. The CDR3 covers 15 residues. V was shortened by 6 bases and J by 1 base, with 10 bases between the two germline ends. Germline V CDR1 and CDR2: MNHGY, SAAAGT. The CDR3 DNA reads as TGTGCCAGCAGGATAGTGCTGTCTGGGGCCAACGTCCTGACTTTC. This sequence encodes CASRIVLSGANVLTF.

The V gene is TRBV6-8, the J gene TRBJ2-2, with 14 bases that match TRBD2. V trimming: 7 bases; J trimming: 2 bases; junction bases outside the gene matches: 9. Per the germline V gene, CDR1 is MNHGY and CDR2 is SAAAGT. CDR3 size: 18 residues. DNA for the CDR3: TGTGCCAGCACCGGCTGGACTAGCGGGGGGTATAACACCGGGGAGCTGTTTTTT. Translated, it gives CASTGWTSGGYNTGELFF.

This clone was observed a handful of times. This chain links TRBV23-1 with TRBJ1-5, with D tentatively TRBD1 (5 bases). TRBV23-1 is recorded as an ORF, its role being uncertain. With 6 bases removed from V and 7 bases from J, the gap between germline ends came to 13 bases. The CDR3 is 13 residues long. CDR3 loop: CASSLWRDQPQHF. The CDR3 DNA sequence: TGCGCCAGCAGCTTATGGAGGGACCAGCCCCAGCATTTT.

The J gene is TRBJ1-5, the V gene TRBV1. TRBV1 is a pseudogene locus. This CDR3 spans 14 amino acids. The CDR3 region is CASSQGIFGQPQHF. In DNA form, the CDR3 reads TGCGCCAGCAGCCAGGGGATATTTGGTCAGCCCCAGCATTTT.

The chain employs TRBV6-8 and TRBJ2-7, with D maybe TRBD1 (6 bases). CDR3 length: 13 residues. The V gene's germline CDR1 is MNHGY and CDR2 SAAAGT. V lost 6 bases, J lost 2 bases, and 11 bases lay in between. CDR3 loop: CASRQGVAYEQYF. The CDR3 nucleotides read TGTGCCAGCAGACAGGGAGTAGCCTACGAGCAGTACTTC.

This clone was picked up a small number of times. The genes are TRBV6-8 and TRBJ1-5, with TRBD1 matching over 10 bases. The ends lost 6 bases at V and 7 bases at J; junction bases unmatched: 18. CDR1 and CDR2 (germline): MNHGY, SAAAGT. The CDR3 is 18 amino acids. The CDR3 here is CASRDPLDRGTHNQPQHF. CDR3 bases: TGTGCCAGCAGGGACCCGTTGGACAGGGGGACCCATAACCAGCCCCAGCATTTT.

The rearrangement joins TRBV29-1 to TRBJ2-5; no definite D call. The CDR3 is 13 amino acids. Germline CDR1 is SQVTM and CDR2 is ANQGSEA. V lost 5 bases and J lost 1, with 11 bases in between. CDR3: CSVRRQAQETQYF. CDR3 in DNA: TGCAGCGTTCGAAGGCAAGCCCAAGAGACCCAGTACTTC. Supplemented by reference TRBV29-1 and TRBJ2-5, the full variable domain reads SAVISQKPSRDICQRGTSLTIQCQVDSQVTMMFWYRQQPGQSLTLIATANQGSEATYESGFVIDKFPISRPNLTFSTLTVSNMSPEDSSIYLCSVRRQAQETQYFGPGTRLLVL.

This clone showed up just a few times. The rearrangement uses TRBV28 and TRBJ2-1; unclear D gene. With 6 bases removed from V and 2 bases from J, the gap between germline ends came to 14 bases. CDR1 is MDHEN, CDR2 SYDVKM, per germline. The CDR3 has 15 residues. Here the CDR3 reads CASRARSATYNEQFF. DNA of the CDR3: TGTGCCAGCAGGGCCCGGAGCGCTACCTACAATGAGCAGTTCTTC.

The V and J genes are TRBV6-8 and TRBJ1-1; possibly TRBD1 for D (6 bases). The CDR3 consists of 16 residues. Trimming left V 5 bases short and J 4 bases short, with 20 bases between. CDR1 and CDR2 from the germline V gene are MNHGY and SAAAGT. The CDR3 is CASSNLRTVGSTEAFF. CDR3 nucleotide sequence: TGTGCCAGCAGTAACTTAAGGACAGTAGGGAGCACTGAAGCTTTCTTT.

This chain connects TRBV19 to TRBJ2-5, with TRBD2 matching 12 bases. The V segment lost 5 bases and the J segment 6 bases; nucleotides outside the gene matches: 4. The CDR3 has 14 residues. The germline CDR1 and CDR2 sequences are LNHDA and SQIVND (reference sequence). This CDR3 reads CASSASGGAQTQYF. CDR3 DNA: TGTGCCAGTAGTGCTAGCGGGGGGGCCCAGACCCAGTACTTC.

The chain combines TRBV29-1 with TRBJ1-2; a weak D match, TRBD1 (6 bases). Germline lookup yields CDR1 SQVTM and CDR2 ANQGSEA. CDR3 length: 16 residues. Trimming pared 3 bases from V and 2 bases from J, leaving 19 bases between. CDR3 coding DNA: TGCAGCGTTGATCTCCGAGGGCAGGGACAAAACTATGGCTACACCTTC. The encoded protein is CSVDLRGQGQNYGYTF.

The J gene is TRBJ2-1, the V gene TRBV11-3; TRBD2 is a possible D gene (6 bases). Per the germline V gene, CDR1 is SGHNT and CDR2 is YENEEA. With 7 bases removed from V and 7 bases from J, the gap between germline ends came to 23 bases. This CDR3 comprises 16 residues. The CDR3 DNA is TGTGCCAGCAACCTACCCGGGACTGGGGGATCGAATGAGCAGTTCTTC. Its translation: CASNLPGTGGSNEQFF.

This chain joins TRBV19 and TRBJ1-1; maybe TRBD1 (5 bases). Looked up from germline, CDR1 is LNHDA and CDR2 is SQIVND (reference sequence). This CDR3 has 14 amino acids. Trimming took 4 bases from V and 1 from J, leaving 10 bases between them. CDR3 nucleotide sequence: TGTGCCAGTAGTACGGGACGGACGAACACTGAAGCTTTCTTT. This sequence encodes CASSTGRTNTEAFF.

The V gene is TRBV11-3, the J gene TRBJ1-6; 9 nucleotides agree with TRBD1. Per the germline V gene, CDR1 is SGHNT and CDR2 is YENEEA. The CDR3 extends over 15 amino acids. Unmatched junction bases numbered 3, after V lost 6 bases and J lost 3 bases. For the CDR3, the DNA is TGTGCCAGCAGAGCGGACAGGGGCTATAATTCACCCCTCCACTTT. Its translation is CASRADRGYNSPLHF.